A selection of T cell receptor beta chains follows, all from one sample in a study of cytomegalovirus exposure and HLA in healthy donors. Clones were sequenced by immunoSEQ multiplex PCR, and TCRdb holds only the in-frame ones, with some missing. The table lists roughly 220,000 clones, around nine tenths of them singletons, with 1% to 1.2% in the top ten. The sequenced sample was PBMCs. These receptors were taken from a woman between 18 and 29 years old in good health and CMV-seronegative. The CDR3 runs from the conserved cysteine through the conserved F or W. The D gene is left open where the match is weak. Clone size appears in some rows only: once, few, many, or a class for an expanded clone.

cdr3_aa,cdr3_nt,j_call,d_call,cdr3_length,v_call,clone_size
CSVVGTPQDYGYTF,TGCAGCGTTGTTGGGACACCCCAGGACTATGGCTACACCTTC,TRBJ1-2,-,14,TRBV29-1,-
CASSSTSVSTDTQYF,TGTGCCAGCAGCTCCACTAGCGTGAGCACAGATACGCAGTATTTT,TRBJ2-3,TRBD2,15,TRBV11-3,-
CASRGGAREQYF,TGTGCCAGCAGGGGGGGAGCCAGGGAGCAGTACTTC,TRBJ2-7,-,12,TRBV6-5,-
CASSDIWQGDTQYF,TGTGCCAGCAGTGACATTTGGCAGGGAGATACGCAGTATTTT,TRBJ2-3,-,14,TRBV6-4,-
CASSAGTGGLTEAFF,TGTGCCAGCAGTGCCGGGACAGGGGGGCTCACTGAAGCTTTCTTT,TRBJ1-1,TRBD1,15,TRBV6-4,-
CASSPTGQKFRNTEAFF,TGTGCCAGCAGCCCAACGGGACAAAAGTTTAGGAACACTGAAGCTTTCTTT,TRBJ1-1,-,17,TRBV11-2,-
CAWRGPGGFEKLFF,TGTGCCTGGAGGGGTCCGGGGGGCTTTGAAAAACTGTTTTTT,TRBJ1-4,-,14,TRBV30,once
CASSPSWGQGTNQPQHF,TGTGCCAGCAGCCCAAGTTGGGGACAGGGGACCAATCAGCCCCAGCATTTT,TRBJ1-5,TRBD1,17,TRBV7-2,-
CASSPPTSGLETQYF,TGTGCCAGCAGCCCCCCGACTAGCGGGTTAGAGACCCAGTACTTC,TRBJ2-5,TRBD2,15,TRBV4-2,-
CASSYMGSGHQETQYF,TGTGCCAGCAGTTATATGGGTAGCGGTCACCAAGAGACCCAGTACTTC,TRBJ2-5,-,16,TRBV6-6,-
CASSWERQETQYF,TGTGCCAGCAGCTGGGAGAGACAAGAGACCCAGTACTTC,TRBJ2-5,-,13,TRBV5-4,-
CASSDTLTGVRRYGYTF,TGTGCCAGCAGCGATACCCTGACAGGAGTACGGCGCTATGGCTACACCTTC,TRBJ1-2,-,17,TRBV9,-